This TCR beta chain appears in the sequencing data of a study of shared clonotypes between healthy human individuals. The CDR3 is 15 amino acids. Trimming left V 3 bases short and J 1 base short, with 10 bases between. The V gene's germline CDR1 is SGHTA and CDR2 FQGNSA. Running of the assay took place at deep level. The method was immunoSEQ multiplex PCR; TCRdb's version includes in-frame clones alone and lacks a portion of them. The sample has hundreds of thousands of clones; about two thirds are singletons. Findings of the study overall: Expectations were that clonotype sharing among donors would be affected by sequencing depth.

This clone was picked up a small number of times. The antigen is undetermined. The donors, healthy adults who were HIV-negative, had experienced no recent acute infections or vaccinations. Division of CD4+ cells produced a CD45RA+ naive subset and a CD45RA-negative memory subset. Source material: memory CD4+ T cells sorted from blood. Subset in this sample: CD45RA-negative fraction. The chain employs TRBV7-2 and TRBJ1-5; D is unresolved. This TCR was sampled from a woman aged 25 to 39 in good health. CDR3 sequence (DNA): TGTGCCAGCAGCTTTAACGGGTTCAGCAATCAGCCCCAGCATTTT. Translation: CASSFNGFSNQPQHF.